This T cell receptor beta chain is from a study of T-cell reconstitution after alpha-beta-depleted transplantation in children. General study points: The origin of high day-60 TCRbeta diversity in some patients lay in surviving recipient T cells and thymic progenitors. There were reportedly several hundred expanded graft clones from which alpha-beta T cells came about two months after transplant. The main origin of T-cell counts and diversity one year after transplant was newly produced T cells.

Notes on this clonotype: Antigen: not known.

V was cut by 3 bases and J by 3 bases, with 21 bases left in between. The CDR3 spans 17 residues. Germline-derived CDR1 and CDR2 are KGHSH and LQKENI. The TCRbeta library incorporated unique molecular identifiers. TCRdb re-analysed the PCR reads in MiXCR, keeping a single row per CDR3 protein. The sample records 700,000 to 950,000 distinct CDR3 sequences, approximately 15% being singletons. This material consisted of PBMCs, mostly from graft donor cells, taken 360 days after TCRalphabeta/CD19-depleted stem cell transplant. The V call is TRBV18, the J call TRBJ2-7; the D gene could be TRBD1 or TRBD2 (5 bases each). This TCR was sampled from a male patient aged 5 to 17 who had a stem cell transplant for acute lymphoblastic leukemia, so the T cells may come from the graft donor. CDR3 in amino acids: CASSPRGAGTNGYEQYF. The CDR3 DNA reads as TGTGCCAGCTCACCTAGAGGGGCCGGCACTAACGGCTACGAGCAGTACTTC. Full variable domain (rest looked up from reference TRBV18 and TRBJ2-7): NAGVMQNPRHLVRRRGQEARLRCSPMKGHSHVYWYRQLPEEGLKFMVYLQKENIIDESGMPKERFSAEFPKEGPSILRIQQVVRGDSAAYFCASSPRGAGTNGYEQYFGPGTRLTVT.